Below are 11 T cell receptor beta chains sequenced from a single sample in a study of CD8+ T cells in alopecia areata. Sequencing used cDNA as its template, made by extracting RNA and reverse transcribing it. Sequenced by immunoSEQ multiplex PCR; TCRdb stores in-frame clones only, minus some. This table has approximately 170,000 clones, 55% to 75% appearing once. Noted treatment: oral pan-JAK inhibitor, 5-10 mg twice daily. The sequenced sample was CD4+ T cells sorted from blood, obtained at week 24, from a patient treated with tofacitinib. These receptor sequences come from a human donor with alopecia areata.

This chain joins TRBV12-5 and TRBJ2-1; maybe TRBD2 (6 bases). V lost 2 bases and J lost 8, with 10 bases in between. The CDR3 spans 13 residues. Germline V gene data show CDR1 as LGHNT and CDR2 as FRNRAP. The CDR3 here is CASGLFSGDEQFF. The DNA for the CDR3 is TGTGCTAGTGGTTTGTTTAGCGGAGATGAGCAGTTCTTC.

The rearrangement uses TRBV15 and TRBJ2-5; TRBD2 is a possible D gene (6 bases). Germline values: CDR1 LNHNV, CDR2 YYDKDF (reference sequence). Trimming stripped 5 bases from V and 7 bases from J, with 14 bases between. The CDR3 spans 13 residues. CDR3: CATSPEGRGTQYF. CDR3 nucleotide sequence: TGTGCCACCAGCCCGGAGGGAAGGGGGACCCAGTACTTC.

The V call is TRBV7-9, the J call TRBJ1-2, with no clear D. Germline V gene sequence: CDR1 SEHNR, CDR2 FQNEAQ (reference sequence). The CDR3 has 16 amino acids. V was clipped by 5 bases and J by 8 bases, with 24 bases between them. The CDR3 reads CASSPPAGNSLTGYTF. CDR3 sequence (DNA): TGTGCCAGCAGCCCGCCAGCCGGCAATTCGCTAACCGGCTACACCTTC.

V and J are TRBV29-1 and TRBJ2-7, with 9 bases identical to TRBD2. The CDR3 extends over 15 amino acids. CDR1 and CDR2 from the germline V gene are SQVTM and ANQGSEA. With 4 bases clipped from V and 0 bases from J, the junction kept 7 bases outside the gene matches. CDR3 sequence: CSVGWSGGSSYEQYF. The CDR3 DNA reads TGCAGCGTTGGATGGAGCGGGGGGAGCTCCTACGAGCAGTACTTC.

The sample holds a few counts of this clone. The chain links TRBV6-5 to TRBJ1-4; a weak D match, TRBD1 (6 bases). CDR1 and CDR2 from the germline V gene are MNHEY and SVGAGI. The CDR3 loop spans 14 amino acids. Trimming took off 6 bases at V and 8 bases at J, with 16 bases between the two ends. The CDR3 DNA follows: TGTGCCAGCAGACGGACAGCTGATCGGGAAAAACTGTTTTTT. Translating gives CASRRTADREKLFF.

A remark on this clone: The sample holds other DNA sequences that translate to the same CDR3. The V gene is TRBV30, the J gene TRBJ2-7; D is ambiguous. Germline values: CDR1 GTSNPN, CDR2 SVGIG (reference sequence). The CDR3 is 11 residues long. V gave up 2 bases and J gave up 2 bases, with 4 bases separating them. CDR3 nucleotide sequence: TGTGCCTGGAGTCGGACCTACGAGCAGTACTTC. As protein: CAWSRTYEQYF.

This clone showed up just a few times. The rearrangement joins TRBV7-2 to TRBJ1-2, with D possibly being TRBD1 (5 bases). CDR1 is SGHTA, CDR2 FQGNSA, per germline. With 1 base removed from V and 8 bases from J, the gap between germline ends came to 11 bases. The CDR3 has 13 amino acids. The CDR3, as DNA: TGTGCCAGCAGCTTAGGAGTGAGGGGAGGCTACACCTTC. It translates to CASSLGVRGGYTF.

CDR3 coding DNA: TGTGCCTGGAGTAACGGCGGAAGCTCCTACGAGCAGTACTTC. This gives the protein CAWSNGGSSYEQYF. V is TRBV30 and J is TRBJ2-7; the D is unclear. The CDR3 is 14 residues long. Germline CDR1 and CDR2: GTSNPN and SVGIG (reference sequence). V lost 2 bases to trimming and J lost 0 bases, with 11 bases between them.

A few counts support this clone. The chain has TRBV29-1 and TRBJ2-7, with D perhaps matching TRBD1 or TRBD2 (5 bases each). The V gene's germline CDR1 is SQVTM and CDR2 ANQGSEA. The CDR3 covers 12 residues. The germline V and J ends were trimmed by 5 bases and 3 bases, with 11 bases remaining between them. CDR3 sequence reads: CSVRRGDYEQYF. The CDR3 DNA sequence: TGCAGCGTTAGAAGGGGAGACTACGAGCAGTACTTC.

The chain combines TRBV29-1 with TRBJ1-1; D is perhaps TRBD1 (5 bases). Germline V gene lookup returns CDR1 SQVTM and CDR2 ANQGSEA. The V gene lost 1 base and the J gene lost 4 bases, with 13 bases spanning the gap. The CDR3 loop spans 14 amino acids. Here the CDR3 DNA reads TGCAGCGTTGAAGGGCAGGGAGGTTCCACTGAAGCTTTCTTT. This gives the protein CSVEGQGGSTEAFF.

The genes are TRBV29-1 and TRBJ1-2; D gene ambiguous. Trimming pared 4 bases from V and 6 bases from J, leaving 12 bases between. This CDR3 region has 12 residues. CDR1 and CDR2 from the germline V gene are SQVTM and ANQGSEA. CDR3: CSVGRGSHGYTF. The CDR3, as DNA: TGCAGCGTTGGACGGGGAAGTCATGGCTACACCTTC.